One sample yielded the 7 T cell receptor beta chains listed below, sequenced in a study of Ad26.COV2.S vaccination and SARS-CoV-2 variants. Sequencing was performed with immunoSEQ multiplex PCR; in TCRdb, only in-frame clones are kept and a portion is missing. This table holds about 350,000 clones, roughly 94% found once. The specimen comprised peripheral blood, sampled after recovery from COVID-19. The receptors come from a human donor who had recovered from COVID-19.

V is TRBV4-3 and J is TRBJ2-5, with TRBD2 matching over 12 bases. Germline-derived CDR1 and CDR2 are LGHNA and YSLEER. The CDR3 contains 15 residues. After removal of 4 bases from V and 4 bases from J, the junction contained 4 bases not matched to a gene. DNA for the CDR3: TGCGCCAGCAGCCCTCTAGCGGGGGGGCCAGAGACCCAGTACTTC. Translated, it gives CASSPLAGGPETQYF.

This clone was picked up one time. The genes are TRBV11-3 and TRBJ2-1; D is perhaps TRBD1 (5 bases). Trimming stripped 5 bases from V and 5 bases from J, with 16 bases between. The CDR3 runs 15 residues. Germline V gives CDR1 SGHNT, CDR2 YENEEA. CDR3 in DNA: TGTGCCAGCAGCGCAGGGTATGGTAAGAACAATGAGCAGTTCTTC. It encodes CASSAGYGKNNEQFF.

J is TRBJ2-1 and V is TRBV27; tentative D call: TRBD1 (6 bases). Germline V lookup: CDR1 MNHEY, CDR2 SMNVEV (reference sequence). The CDR3 is made up of 16 amino acids. Trimming took off 1 base at V and 6 bases at J, with 16 bases between the two ends. The CDR3 spells CASSLLSAGVGNEQFF. The CDR3 DNA sequence: TGTGCCAGCAGTTTATTGTCGGCAGGGGTTGGCAATGAGCAGTTCTTC.

The chain combines TRBV12-3 or TRBV12-4 with TRBJ1-2, with TRBD1 as a possible D gene (6 bases). V was pared by 6 bases and J by 9 bases, with 11 bases between. This CDR3 has 11 residues. This CDR3 reads CASRGTSRYTF. CDR3 in DNA: TGTGCCAGCAGGGGGACATCCCGCTACACCTTC.

The chain uses TRBV7-9 and TRBJ2-7, with 8 bases fitting TRBD2. V shed 4 bases, J shed 2 bases, and the junction held 7 bases outside the gene matches. This CDR3 comprises 15 residues. Germline-derived CDR1 and CDR2 are SEHNR and FQNEAQ (reference sequence). CDR3 region: CASSSVSGVAYEQYF. As DNA, the CDR3 is TGTGCCAGCAGCTCGGTTAGCGGGGTGGCCTACGAGCAGTACTTC.

The rearrangement links TRBV5-6 to TRBJ2-7, with TRBD2 matching 8 bases. The germline CDR1 and CDR2 sequences are SGHDT and YYEEEE. The CDR3 covers 14 residues. The trim removed 2 bases at V and 2 bases at J, leaving 3 bases unmatched. The CDR3 spells CASSFAGGAYEQYF. As DNA, the CDR3 is TGTGCCAGCAGCTTCGCCGGGGGGGCCTACGAGCAGTACTTC.

CDR3 loop: CASSVGDRGSNEQFF. The CDR3 nucleotides are TGTGCCAGCAGCGTAGGTGACAGGGGGTCTAATGAGCAGTTCTTC. The chain has TRBV9 and TRBJ2-1, with 9 nucleotides matching TRBD1. Trimming took 0 bases from V and 7 from J; bases not matched to a gene: 5. The germline V gene encodes CDR1 SGDLS and CDR2 YYNGEE. CDR3 length equals 15 residues.